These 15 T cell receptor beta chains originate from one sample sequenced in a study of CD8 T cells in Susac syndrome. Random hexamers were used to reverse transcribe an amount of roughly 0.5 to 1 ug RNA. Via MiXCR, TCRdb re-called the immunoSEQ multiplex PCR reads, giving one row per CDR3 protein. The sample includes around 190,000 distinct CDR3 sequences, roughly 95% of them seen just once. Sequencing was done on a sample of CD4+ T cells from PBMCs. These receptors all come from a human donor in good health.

CDR3 sequence (DNA): TGCAGCGCAACCCAGGGTGGGGACACTGAAGCTTTCTTT. It is translated as CSATQGGDTEAFF. The chain couples TRBV29-1 to TRBJ1-1; TRBD1 might be the D (5 bases). V was clipped by 7 bases and J by 3 bases, with 15 bases between them. CDR3 size: 13 residues. The germline CDR1 and CDR2 sequences are SQVTM and ANQGSEA.

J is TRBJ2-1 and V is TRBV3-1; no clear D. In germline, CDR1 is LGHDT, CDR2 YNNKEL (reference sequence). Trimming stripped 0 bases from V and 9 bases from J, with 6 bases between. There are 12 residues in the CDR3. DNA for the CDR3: TGTGCCAGCAGCCAAGATCCCCTTGAGCAGTTCTTC. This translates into CASSQDPLEQFF.

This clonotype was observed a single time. CDR3: CASSLGVYGYTF. CDR3 sequence (DNA): TGTGCCAGCAGCTTAGGAGTCTATGGCTACACCTTC. The genes are TRBV7-9 and TRBJ1-2, with D hard to call. V was pared by 1 base and J by 4 bases, with 4 bases between. This CDR3 has 12 amino acids. Germline V gives CDR1 SEHNR, CDR2 FQNEAQ (reference sequence).

The chain's CDR3 is CASSQENRDTPFF. The DNA of the CDR3 is TGTGCCAGCAGCCAAGAAAATCGGGACACGCCGTTCTTC. The chain has TRBV4-2 and TRBJ2-1; D is perhaps TRBD1 (6 bases). The length of the CDR3 is 13 residues. Germline values: CDR1 LGHNA, CDR2 YNFKEQ. Trimming removed 0 bases from V and 15 bases from J, with 15 bases in between.

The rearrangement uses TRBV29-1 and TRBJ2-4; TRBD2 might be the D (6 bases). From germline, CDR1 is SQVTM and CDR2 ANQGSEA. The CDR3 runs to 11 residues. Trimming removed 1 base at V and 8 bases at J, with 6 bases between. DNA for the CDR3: TGCAGCGTTGAAGGGGAGGACATTCAGTACTTC. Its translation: CSVEGEDIQYF.

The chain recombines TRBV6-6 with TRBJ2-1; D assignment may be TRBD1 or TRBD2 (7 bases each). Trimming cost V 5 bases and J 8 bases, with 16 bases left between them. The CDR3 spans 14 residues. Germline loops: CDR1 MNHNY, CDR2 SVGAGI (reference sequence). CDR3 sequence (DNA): TGTGCCAGCAGTCCAGGGGGGGGCGGGTATGAGCAGTTCTTC. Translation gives CASSPGGGGYEQFF.

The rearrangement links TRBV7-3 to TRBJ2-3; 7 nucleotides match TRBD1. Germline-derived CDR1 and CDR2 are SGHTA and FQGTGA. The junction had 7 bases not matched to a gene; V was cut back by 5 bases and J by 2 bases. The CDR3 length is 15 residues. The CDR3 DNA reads TGTGCCAGCAGCCCAGGGGGACAAGACACAGATACGCAGTATTTT. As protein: CASSPGGQDTDTQYF.

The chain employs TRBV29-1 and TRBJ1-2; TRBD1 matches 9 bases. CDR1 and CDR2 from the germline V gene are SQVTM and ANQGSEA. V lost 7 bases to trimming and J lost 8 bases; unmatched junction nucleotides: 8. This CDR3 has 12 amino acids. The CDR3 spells CSAGQGQEGYTF. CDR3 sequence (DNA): TGCAGCGCCGGACAGGGGCAGGAGGGCTACACCTTC. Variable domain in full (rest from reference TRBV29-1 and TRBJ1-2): SAVISQKPSRDICQRGTSLTIQCQVDSQVTMMFWYRQQPGQSLTLIATANQGSEATYESGFVIDKFPISRPNLTFSTLTVSNMSPEDSSIYLCSAGQGQEGYTFGSGTRLTVV.

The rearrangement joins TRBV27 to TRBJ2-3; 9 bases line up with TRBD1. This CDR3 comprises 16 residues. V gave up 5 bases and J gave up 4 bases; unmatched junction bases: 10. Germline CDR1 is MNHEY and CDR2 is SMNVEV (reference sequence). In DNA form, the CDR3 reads TGTGCCAGCAGTCCCCCGGGACAGGGCTGGGCAGATACGCAGTATTTT. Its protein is CASSPPGQGWADTQYF.

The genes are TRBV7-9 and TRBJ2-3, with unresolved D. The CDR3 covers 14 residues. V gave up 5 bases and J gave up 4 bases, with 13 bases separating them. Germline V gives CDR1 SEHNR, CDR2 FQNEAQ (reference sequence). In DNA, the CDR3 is TGTGCCAGCAGCCTGCAGGTGGTGGCAGATACGCAGTATTTT. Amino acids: CASSLQVVADTQYF.

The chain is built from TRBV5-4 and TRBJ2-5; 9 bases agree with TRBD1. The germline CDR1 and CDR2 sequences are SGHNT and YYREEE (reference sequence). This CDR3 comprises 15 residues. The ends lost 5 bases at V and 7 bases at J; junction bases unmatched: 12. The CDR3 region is CASRAGTGSFGTQYF. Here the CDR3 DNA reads TGTGCCAGCAGGGCCGGGACAGGGAGTTTCGGGACCCAGTACTTC.

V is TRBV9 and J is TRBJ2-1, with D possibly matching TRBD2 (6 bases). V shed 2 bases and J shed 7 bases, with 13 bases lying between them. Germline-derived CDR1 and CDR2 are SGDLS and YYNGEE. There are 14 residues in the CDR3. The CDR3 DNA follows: TGTGCCAGCAGCGTGTTGACTAGAGGGAATGAGCAGTTCTTC. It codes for CASSVLTRGNEQFF.

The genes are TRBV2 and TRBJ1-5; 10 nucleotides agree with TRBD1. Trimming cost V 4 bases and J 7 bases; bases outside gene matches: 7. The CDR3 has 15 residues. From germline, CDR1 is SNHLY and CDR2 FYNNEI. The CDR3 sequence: CASSVGTGDGQPQHF. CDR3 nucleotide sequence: TGTGCCAGCAGTGTAGGGACAGGGGACGGCCAGCCCCAGCATTTT.

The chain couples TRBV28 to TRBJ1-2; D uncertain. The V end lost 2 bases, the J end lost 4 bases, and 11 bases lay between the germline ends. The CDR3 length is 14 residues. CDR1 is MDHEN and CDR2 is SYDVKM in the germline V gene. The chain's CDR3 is CASSLEESLYGYTF. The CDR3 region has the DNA TGTGCCAGCAGTTTAGAGGAGTCCCTCTATGGCTACACCTTC.

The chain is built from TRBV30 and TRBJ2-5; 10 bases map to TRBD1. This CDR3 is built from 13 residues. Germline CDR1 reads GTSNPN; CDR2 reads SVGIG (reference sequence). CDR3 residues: CARTGTGEETQYF. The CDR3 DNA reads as TGTGCTCGTACCGGGACAGGGGAAGAGACCCAGTACTTC.